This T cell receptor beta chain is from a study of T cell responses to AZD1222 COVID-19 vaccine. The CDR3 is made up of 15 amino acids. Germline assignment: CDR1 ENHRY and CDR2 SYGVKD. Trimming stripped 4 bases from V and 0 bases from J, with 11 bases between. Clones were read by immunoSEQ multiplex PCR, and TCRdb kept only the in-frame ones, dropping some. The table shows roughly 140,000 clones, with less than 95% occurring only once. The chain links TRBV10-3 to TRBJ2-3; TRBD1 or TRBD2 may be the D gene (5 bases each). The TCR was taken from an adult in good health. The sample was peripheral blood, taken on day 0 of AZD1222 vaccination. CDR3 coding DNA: TGTGCCATCAGTGGGGGCGGACTTAGCACAGATACGCAGTATTTT. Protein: CAISGGGLSTDTQYF.